These 27 T cell receptor beta chains share one sample of origin, sequenced in a study of T cells in Graves' hyperthyroidism and ophthalmopathy. The source material, RNA transcripts, was used to amplify TCR beta CDR3 regions. In the first-round RT-PCR of the TCR CDR3, the HTBI primer set was used. MiXCR, run by TCRdb on the multiplex PCR reads, gives a single entry per CDR3 protein. This sample has 550,000 to 700,000 distinct CDR3 sequences; roughly 14% occur once, and the top ten carry around 4%. The sequencing input was blood. These receptors were collected from a middle-aged woman with Graves' ophthalmopathy.

CDR3 sequence (DNA): TGTGCCACCAGTGATCGACTAGCGGGAGGCCTCCAAGAGACCCAGTACTTC. It is translated as CATSDRLAGGLQETQYF. This rearrangement joins TRBV24-1 to TRBJ2-5; 13 bases are shared with TRBD2. CDR3 size: 17 residues. J was trimmed by 1 base and V by 3 bases; bases with no gene match: 4. Germline V lookup: CDR1 KGHDR, CDR2 SFDVKD.

There are many counts of this clonotype. J is TRBJ2-7 and V is TRBV10-3; 10 bases map to TRBD2. The V gene's germline CDR1 is ENHRY and CDR2 SYGVKD. This CDR3 region has 15 residues. Trimming took 11 bases from V and 0 from J; bases not matched to a gene: 10. CDR3 bases: TGTGCCTCGGGGGAGCGGGAGGGTAGCTCCTACGAGCAGTACTTC. Amino acid sequence: CASGEREGSSYEQYF.

This chain uses TRBV14 with TRBJ2-2; the D gene is possibly TRBD2 (6 bases). Germline assignment: CDR1 SGHDN and CDR2 FVKESK. Trimming took 0 bases from V and 4 from J, leaving 12 bases between them. CDR3 size: 16 residues. The CDR3 spells CASSQDGLHFTGELFF. DNA of the CDR3: TGTGCCAGCAGCCAAGATGGACTACATTTCACCGGGGAGCTGTTTTTT.

This clonotype has a count of ten or more. The chain couples TRBV7-4 to TRBJ1-4; possible D gene TRBD1, 6 bases. The CDR3 is 19 amino acids. Germline loops: CDR1 SGHVT, CDR2 SQSDAQ. V was trimmed by 6 bases and J by 3 bases, leaving 26 bases between them. In nucleotides, the CDR3 is TGTGCCAGCAGTTTGGGGGGTTTACACCAGGGGCAGGCTAATGAAAAACTGTTTTTT. This codes for CASSLGGLHQGQANEKLFF.

The rearrangement uses TRBV7-9 and TRBJ2-2; D gene uncertain. CDR3 length: 15 amino acids. V dropped 5 bases and J dropped 0 bases, with 10 bases sitting between them. Germline V gives CDR1 SEHNR, CDR2 FQNEAQ (reference sequence). In nucleotides, the CDR3 is TGTGCCAGCAGCCCTGGACCCGCGAACACCGGGGAGCTGTTTTTT. Encoded protein: CASSPGPANTGELFF.

The rearrangement uses TRBV27 and TRBJ2-7; D unresolved. Germline V gives CDR1 MNHEY, CDR2 SMNVEV (reference sequence). The CDR3 is made up of 15 amino acids. The ends were cut back, 4 bases at V and 0 bases at J, with 13 bases in the middle. The CDR3 here is CASSSPPQSSYEQYF. Here the CDR3 DNA reads TGTGCCAGCAGTTCACCTCCTCAGAGCTCCTACGAGCAGTACTTC.

This clonotype was seen at least ten times. This chain uses TRBV12-3 or TRBV12-4 with TRBJ2-2; 11 nucleotides agree with TRBD2. The J segment lost 6 bases and the V segment lost 6 bases, leaving 3 bases of the junction unmatched. This CDR3 contains 14 residues. The CDR3 loop reads CASRPGLAAGELFF. DNA of the CDR3: TGTGCCAGCAGACCGGGACTAGCGGCCGGGGAGCTGTTTTTT.

This clonotype appeared many times. The CDR3 DNA follows: TGTGCCAGCAGTTACTTAGGGGGCGAGGGCCCAGAGACCCAGTACTTC. Its protein is CASSYLGGEGPETQYF. The chain links TRBV6-5 to TRBJ2-5, with 7 bases lining up with TRBD1. There are 16 residues in the CDR3. Germline V gives CDR1 MNHEY, CDR2 SVGAGI. Trimming removed 1 base from V and 4 bases from J; junction bases left unmatched: 9.

The table lists this clonotype with many counts. The germline gene is not matched at one end of the junction; a read error may be the cause. This chain joins TRBV5-1 and TRBJ1-5, with D unclear. Germline V gene sequence: CDR1 SGHRS, CDR2 YFSETQ. This CDR3 is built from 14 residues. This CDR3 is CASNLEGGNQPQHF. The CDR3 DNA sequence: TGTGCCAGTAATCTGGAGGGCGGGAATCAGCCCCAGCATTTT.

This chain connects TRBV7-2 to TRBJ2-7, with no clear D. The CDR3 is made up of 14 amino acids. The germline CDR1 and CDR2 sequences are SGHTA and FQGNSA. V was clipped by 4 bases and J by 0 bases, with 10 bases between them. The CDR3 loop is CASSSDFSSYEQYF. CDR3 bases: TGTGCCAGCAGCTCCGACTTTAGCTCCTACGAGCAGTACTTC.

This clonotype was picked up many times. The chain joins TRBV29-1 to TRBJ2-2; 7 bases are a match to TRBD2. With 5 bases clipped from V and 0 bases from J, the junction kept 3 bases outside the gene matches. Germline lookup yields CDR1 SQVTM and CDR2 ANQGSEA. The CDR3 has 14 residues. In DNA, the CDR3 is TGCAGCGTTAGGCGGGAGACGAACACCGGGGAGCTGTTTTTT. Translation gives CSVRRETNTGELFF.

The chain employs TRBV7-8 and TRBJ1-6; 7 bases map to TRBD1. Trimming removed 1 base from V and 5 bases from J; junction bases left unmatched: 8. Germline CDR1 and CDR2: SGHVS and FQNEAQ. This CDR3 comprises 17 residues. The CDR3 here is CASSLGAGGLNNSPLHF. CDR3 DNA: TGTGCCAGCAGCTTAGGGGCAGGGGGATTGAATAATTCACCCCTCCACTTT.

Of note for this clonotype: This sequence may be a read error, since a much larger clone differs from it by one base. This rearrangement joins TRBV12-3 or TRBV12-4 to TRBJ1-6; D uncertain. Trimming left V 2 bases short and J 9 bases short, with 14 bases between. This CDR3 contains 15 residues. Here the CDR3 DNA reads TGTGCCAGCAGTTTAAGAACAGACTTAAGTTCACCCCTCCACTTT. Translation: CASSLRTDLSSPLHF.

This clonotype was found many times. The chain uses TRBV20-1 and TRBJ2-7; 9 bases are shared with TRBD2. The germline V gene has CDR1 DFQATT and CDR2 SNEGSKA (reference sequence). V was clipped by 3 bases and J by 5 bases; unmatched bases: 14. The CDR3 sequence is 16 residues long. CDR3 sequence reads: CSARSFGGTSSHEQYF. Written as DNA, the CDR3 is TGCAGTGCTAGGAGCTTCGGCGGGACTAGCTCGCACGAGCAGTACTTC.

This clonotype was found many times. CDR3 bases: TGTGCCAGCAGCCTCCCCCAACATGATACCGCCAAAAACATTCAGTACTTC. Translated, it gives CASSLPQHDTAKNIQYF. This chain uses TRBV12-3 or TRBV12-4 with TRBJ2-4; D not resolved. V lost 6 bases to trimming and J lost 1 base, with 19 bases between them. The CDR3 totals 17 residues.

This clonotype was found many times. The chain links TRBV6-4 to TRBJ2-2; D uncertain. This CDR3 has 18 amino acids. Germline CDR1 reads MRHNA; CDR2 reads SNTAGT. With 5 bases removed from V and 3 bases from J, the gap between germline ends came to 22 bases. This chain's CDR3 is CASSRPLTQLVHTGELFF. Here the CDR3 DNA reads TGTGCCAGCAGTCGCCCCCTCACGCAGCTAGTGCACACCGGGGAGCTGTTTTTT.

This clonotype showed up many times. This may come from a read error, since a much larger clone is one base off. The gene calls are TRBV12-3 or TRBV12-4 and TRBJ1-2; TRBD1 aligns across 9 bases. This CDR3 comprises 13 residues. The CDR3 sequence: CAGSRDRERGYTF. CDR3 DNA sequence: TGTGCCGGCAGTCGGGACAGGGAAAGGGGCTACACCTTC.

This clonotype was recorded at least ten times. V gene TRBV19 combines with J gene TRBJ1-1; D is unresolved. This CDR3 has 11 amino acids. Germline V lookup: CDR1 LNHDA, CDR2 SQIVND (reference sequence). The germline V and J ends were trimmed by 7 bases and 5 bases, with 8 bases remaining between them. In DNA, the CDR3 is TGTGCCAGTACCTCCCAGACTGAAGCTTTCTTT. This encodes CASTSQTEAFF.

This clonotype was seen many times. This chain joins TRBV15 and TRBJ2-2; D is undetermined. The CDR3 runs 15 residues. Germline lookup yields CDR1 LNHNV and CDR2 YYDKDF (reference sequence). Trimming shortened V by 0 bases and J by 4 bases, and 9 bases separated the two germline ends. The chain's CDR3 is CATSRDRHSTGELFF. DNA of the CDR3: TGTGCCACCAGCAGAGATCGGCACAGCACCGGGGAGCTGTTTTTT.

This clonotype appeared a few times. The rearrangement uses TRBV28 and TRBJ2-7; perhaps D is TRBD1 or TRBD2 (7 bases each). Germline values: CDR1 MDHEN, CDR2 SYDVKM. This CDR3 is built from 15 residues. V dropped 6 bases and J dropped 2 bases, with 17 bases sitting between them. CDR3 amino acids: CASRLAGDSTYEQYF. The CDR3 DNA reads as TGTGCCAGCAGATTGGCGGGGGACAGCACCTACGAGCAGTACTTC.

The chain couples TRBV12-3 or TRBV12-4 to TRBJ2-4; TRBD2 is a possible D gene (6 bases). The CDR3 spans 15 residues. V lost 1 base and J lost 1, with 8 bases in between. CDR3 bases: TGTGCCAGCAGTTTAGGGCTAGCGGCCAAAAACATTCAGTACTTC. Amino acid sequence: CASSLGLAAKNIQYF.

This clonotype was counted many times. The chain uses TRBV28 and TRBJ2-7; D not certain. The germline V gene has CDR1 MDHEN and CDR2 SYDVKM. The CDR3 is made up of 14 amino acids. The CDR3 spells CAPRSRQLTYEQYF. DNA for the CDR3: TGTGCTCCTAGATCCCGGCAGCTGACCTACGAGCAGTACTTC.

The sample holds a few counts of this clonotype. The rearrangement links TRBV10-3 to TRBJ2-7, with TRBD2 matching 8 bases. Germline lookup yields CDR1 ENHRY and CDR2 SYGVKD. J gave up 4 bases and V 6 bases, and 8 bases lay outside the gene matches. The CDR3 length is 14 residues. CDR3 loop: CAISREGPWYEQYF. The CDR3 nucleotides are TGTGCCATCAGCCGGGAGGGACCTTGGTACGAGCAGTACTTC.

J is TRBJ1-1 and V is TRBV5-1; D may be TRBD1 (6 bases). CDR3 size: 15 residues. Trimming cost V 4 bases and J 4 bases, with 17 bases left between them. Germline loops: CDR1 SGHRS, CDR2 YFSETQ. The CDR3 loop is CASSLDTGIGTEAFF. CDR3 coding DNA: TGCGCCAGCAGCCTGGATACAGGGATCGGCACTGAAGCTTTCTTT. The full variable domain, with the rest looked up from reference TRBV5-1 and TRBJ1-1, is KAGVTQTPRYLIKTRGQQVTLSCSPISGHRSVSWYQQTPGQGLQFLFEYFSETQRNKGNFPGRFSGRQFSNSRSEMNVSTLELGDSALYLCASSLDTGIGTEAFFGQGTRLTVV.

The table lists this clonotype with many counts. The genes are TRBV6-2 or TRBV6-3 and TRBJ2-7; D unresolved. The V end lost 5 bases, the J end lost 2 bases, and 13 bases lay between the germline ends. This CDR3 spans 14 amino acids. Germline-derived CDR1 and CDR2 are MNHEY and SVGEGT. The CDR3 nucleotides are TGTGCCAGCAGTATGGCCTTGGGCGCCTACGAGCAGTACTTC. It codes for CASSMALGAYEQYF.

The chain carries TRBV28 and TRBJ1-5, with 7 bases that match TRBD1. With V trimmed by 6 bases and J by 7 bases, 15 bases remained unmatched. The CDR3 length is 16 residues. The V gene's germline CDR1 is MDHEN and CDR2 SYDVKM. For the CDR3, the DNA is TGTGCCAGCAGCCACCTCCAACAGGGGTTCGGGCAGCCCCAGCATTTT. Residues: CASSHLQQGFGQPQHF.

This clonotype was recorded many times. This chain uses TRBV6-1 with TRBJ2-6, with a possible D match to TRBD1 (6 bases). The CDR3 is made up of 15 amino acids. Germline assignment: CDR1 MNHNS and CDR2 SASEGT. V lost 5 bases to trimming and J lost 3 bases, with 11 bases between them. DNA of the CDR3: TGTGCCAGCAGTATAACAGGGTATGGGGCCAACGTCCTGACTTTC. This translates into CASSITGYGANVLTF.